Each of the 17 T cell receptor beta chains below was sequenced from the same sample in a study of T cells in Graves' hyperthyroidism and ophthalmopathy. TCR beta CDR3 region amplification was performed from RNA transcripts. First-round RT-PCR with HTBI primers amplified the TCR CDR3 region. TCRdb used MiXCR to reprocess the multiplex PCR reads, holding one entry per CDR3 protein. This sample has 500,000 to 800,000 distinct CDR3 sequences, with 45% found just once. Sequences were obtained from peripheral blood or thyroid tissue (not recorded which). These receptor sequences come from an adult man with Graves' disease, either hyperthyroidism or ophthalmopathy (not recorded which).

This clonotype was counted only a few times. The V gene is TRBV13, the J gene TRBJ1-5, with a tentative D call TRBD1 (5 bases). V was cut by 5 bases and J by 7 bases, with 12 bases left in between. Germline V gene lookup returns CDR1 PRHDT and CDR2 FYEKMQ (reference sequence). This CDR3 is built from 13 residues. CDR3: CASSTRGDQPQHF. The CDR3 DNA reads as TGTGCCAGCAGCACTCGAGGGGACCAGCCCCAGCATTTT.

V usage is TRBV10-3 and J usage is TRBJ2-7, with 12 bases lining up with TRBD1. With 3 bases clipped from V and 6 bases from J, the junction kept 6 bases outside the gene matches. Germline CDR1 and CDR2: ENHRY and SYGVKD. This CDR3 spans 15 amino acids. CDR3 DNA: TGTGCCATCAGTGAAGTTGGGACAGGGGGCGTCGAGCAGTACTTC. As protein: CAISEVGTGGVEQYF.

This clonotype was recorded a few times. A read error may explain this, as a much larger clone is one base away. V is TRBV12-3 or TRBV12-4 and J is TRBJ2-7; D gene unclear. This CDR3 has 13 residues. CDR3 in amino acids: CAISRVTEDEQYF. The CDR3, as DNA: TGTGCCATCAGTCGGGTTACTGAGGACGAGCAGTACTTC.

Of note for this clonotype: A much larger clone is a single base away; this may be a read error. The V gene is TRBV10-3, the J gene TRBJ2-7; D call uncertain. Germline V gene sequence: CDR1 ENHRY, CDR2 SYGVKD. V lost 3 bases, J lost 2 bases, and 11 bases lay in between. There are 14 residues in the CDR3. The CDR3 DNA reads TGTGCCATCAGTGATTTGAGACTCCCCTACGAGCAGTACTTC. It encodes CAISDLRLPYEQYF.

This chain joins TRBV29-1 and TRBJ2-2; D unclear. This CDR3 contains 11 residues. With 3 bases removed from V and 8 bases from J, the gap between germline ends came to 7 bases. The germline V gene has CDR1 SQVTM and CDR2 ANQGSEA. The CDR3, as DNA: TGCAGCGTTGACGGTGAAGGGGAGCTGTTTTTT. Its translation: CSVDGEGELFF.

The chain links TRBV4-1 to TRBJ1-1; D is undetermined. CDR1 and CDR2 from the germline V gene are MGHRA and YSYEKL. The CDR3 extends over 15 amino acids. V gave up 8 bases and J gave up 1 base, with 17 bases separating them. CDR3 region: CASYPEVTRNTEAFF. Written as DNA, the CDR3 is TGCGCCAGCTACCCCGAGGTTACGAGGAACACTGAAGCTTTCTTT.

This rearrangement joins TRBV19 to TRBJ1-4; possible D gene TRBD1, 6 bases. Germline values: CDR1 LNHDA, CDR2 SQIVND (reference sequence). V dropped 7 bases and J dropped 3 bases, with 15 bases sitting between them. The CDR3 has 15 residues. This CDR3 is CASTSRGAANEKLFF. CDR3 sequence (DNA): TGTGCCAGTACCTCCCGGGGGGCAGCTAATGAAAAACTGTTTTTT.

The gene calls are TRBV20-1 and TRBJ2-3; D gene ambiguous. Germline CDR1 is DFQATT and CDR2 is SNEGSKA (reference sequence). Trimming stripped 3 bases from V and 1 base from J, with 14 bases between. The CDR3 has 15 amino acids. Here the CDR3 reads CSASGRPTGTDTQYF. DNA of the CDR3: TGCAGTGCTAGTGGCCGACCGACTGGCACAGATACGCAGTATTTT.

This chain links TRBV10-3 with TRBJ2-5; no definite D call. V lost 2 bases and J 2 bases, leaving 6 bases between the germline ends. Germline CDR1 ENHRY, CDR2 SYGVKD. The CDR3 contains 13 residues. The CDR3 bases are TGTGCCATCAGTGAGACAGTTCAAGAGACCCAGTACTTC. It is translated as CAISETVQETQYF.

This clonotype was seen a handful of times. V usage is TRBV20-1 and J usage is TRBJ1-5; tentative D call: TRBD1 (6 bases). The germline V and J ends were trimmed by 5 bases and 5 bases, with 13 bases remaining between them. This CDR3 region has 13 residues. Germline lookup yields CDR1 DFQATT and CDR2 SNEGSKA (reference sequence). CDR3 loop: CSALQSGDQPQHF. DNA for the CDR3: TGCAGTGCTCTACAATCAGGGGATCAGCCCCAGCATTTT.

This rearrangement joins TRBV5-1 to TRBJ1-2; no reliable D call. The CDR3 loop spans 13 amino acids. Germline CDR1 and CDR2: SGHRS and YFSETQ. V was clipped by 7 bases and J by 5 bases, with 15 bases between them. CDR3 region: CASAFRPGYGYTF. In DNA, the CDR3 is TGCGCCAGCGCTTTTCGGCCGGGATATGGCTACACCTTC. The full variable domain, completed using reference TRBV5-1 and TRBJ1-2, is KAGVTQTPRYLIKTRGQQVTLSCSPISGHRSVSWYQQTPGQGLQFLFEYFSETQRNKGNFPGRFSGRQFSNSRSEMNVSTLELGDSALYLCASAFRPGYGYTFGSGTRLTVV.

For this clonotype: The missing conserved phenylalanine or tryptophan at the end of this CDR3 makes a read error likely. The limits of the CDR3 on the DNA are not certain, so only TCRdb's listed CDR3 is given. This chain connects TRBV6-1 to TRBJ1-1; the table's D gene call, TRBD1, was not cross checked with the DNA. The CDR3 is made up of 9 amino acids, end residues included. The germline V gene has CDR1 MNHNS and CDR2 SASEGT. The CDR3 region is CASSAGGPS.

This chain links TRBV10-3 with TRBJ1-2, with D perhaps matching TRBD1 (6 bases). Trimming cost V 11 bases and J 13 bases, with 20 bases left between them. The length of the CDR3 is 11 residues. Germline loops: CDR1 ENHRY, CDR2 SYGVKD. DNA of the CDR3: TGTGCCTCAAACAGAGGACAGTTTCTCACCTTC. Its protein is CASNRGQFLTF.

This clonotype came up many times. V gene TRBV10-3 combines with J gene TRBJ2-7; 7 nucleotides line up with TRBD2. V lost 7 bases to trimming and J lost 6 bases; unmatched junction nucleotides: 12. CDR1 ENHRY and CDR2 SYGVKD come from the germline V gene. The CDR3 has 14 residues. CDR3 in DNA: TGTGCCATCATGGAGGGCGGGAGTCCCCTCGAGCAGTACTTC. It specifies CAIMEGGSPLEQYF.

This sequence joins TRBV6-1 and TRBJ2-7; D is undetermined. The CDR3 length is 15 residues. Germline values: CDR1 MNHNS, CDR2 SASEGT. Trimming took 2 bases from V and 2 from J, leaving 13 bases between them. The chain's CDR3 is CASSEFRLPTYEQYF. CDR3 sequence (DNA): TGTGCCAGCAGTGAATTCAGGCTACCAACCTACGAGCAGTACTTC.

The V and J genes are TRBV2 and TRBJ1-5; D is undetermined. The CDR3 sequence is 16 residues long. Trimming removed 5 bases from V and 4 bases from J, with 18 bases in between. Germline lookup yields CDR1 SNHLY and CDR2 FYNNEI. The DNA for the CDR3 is TGTGCCAGCAGTTTAAGGGCGGGGTATAGGAATCAGCCCCAGCATTTT. It translates to CASSLRAGYRNQPQHF.

The gene calls are TRBV7-2 and TRBJ1-6, with 8 bases matching TRBD1. The ends lost 0 bases at V and 6 bases at J; junction bases unmatched: 4. The CDR3 is 16 amino acids. Per germline, CDR1 SGHTA and CDR2 FQGNSA. The CDR3 DNA is TGTGCCAGCAGCTTAGCGCTTCAGGGGGCTAATTCACCCCTCCACTTT. This gives the protein CASSLALQGANSPLHF.